These T cell receptor beta chains were read from a single sample in a study of identical twins. One entry per CDR3 protein results from TCRdb running MiXCR on the 5' RACE reads. The profile shows around 95,000 distinct CDR3 sequences, under 7% of them singletons. The sequenced sample consisted of memory T cells sorted from blood. The receptors stem from a woman aged 50 to 60 in good health. Each CDR3 is given with its conserved first and last residue.

j_call	v_call	cdr3_aa
TRBJ2-1	TRBV4-2	CASSRDWNEQFF
TRBJ1-5	TRBV6-5	CASSRQGGNQPQHF
TRBJ1-2	TRBV29-1	CSVVGGGTTKRNNYGYPF
TRBJ2-3	TRBV6-1	CASHKAADTQYF
TRBJ2-3	TRBV11-2	CARSGAGVCDTQYF
TRBJ2-6	TRBV11-1	CASSLGTTGANVLTF
TRBJ2-7	TRBV10-3	CAISLRTGITYEQYF
TRBJ2-7	TRBV29-1	CSVGQGNSYEQYF
TRBJ2-2	TRBV20-1	CSASRGTGELFF
TRBJ2-1	TRBV14	CASSLQRRRDEQFF
TRBJ1-1	TRBV15	CATSRASWASGMNTEAFF
TRBJ2-2	TRBV5-1	CASSLGLAGLAAGELFF
TRBJ1-2	TRBV6-5	CASRPGSFYGYTF
TRBJ1-3	TRBV6-5	CASAGTAGNTIYF
TRBJ2-5	TRBV5-6	CASSAATSEGETQYF
TRBJ2-5	TRBV10-1	CASSASGGQTQYF
TRBJ1-1	TRBV7-9	CASSLGNRDEAFF
TRBJ1-2	TRBV3-1	CASSQGQGWDGYTF
TRBJ2-7	TRBV18	CASSPKTGVEQYF
TRBJ2-2	TRBV2	CASSENSYTGELFF
TRBJ2-3	TRBV7-6	CASSPSSGGGTDTQYF
TRBJ1-5	TRBV7-8	CASSLDGPNQPQHF
TRBJ1-2	TRBV27	CASSLAGTAYTF
TRBJ1-1	TRBV7-2	CASSFTGGNTEAFF
TRBJ2-1	TRBV5-1	CASSLWNNEQFF
TRBJ1-1	TRBV3-1	CASSQEGRENEAFF
TRBJ2-5	TRBV5-1	CASSLVAGEETQYF
TRBJ2-5	TRBV7-3	CASSLYDDVQETQYF
TRBJ2-3	TRBV3-1	CASSGRTGAADTQYF
TRBJ2-7	TRBV7-9	CASSRDGASYEQYF
TRBJ2-3	TRBV25-1	CASSRNRPRGTDTQYF
TRBJ2-2	TRBV5-1	CASNVGAVNTGELFF
TRBJ2-1	TRBV20-1	CSVRTGSSYNEQFF
TRBJ2-1	TRBV27	CASSPGVNNEQFF
TRBJ2-7	TRBV29-1	CSVAGTGAYEQYF
TRBJ1-4	TRBV7-9	CASRGRLNEKLFF
TRBJ1-1	TRBV5-1	CASRPGLNTEAFF
TRBJ2-7	TRBV7-8	CASSLANYEQYF
TRBJ2-7	TRBV5-1	CASGTSGTYEQYF
TRBJ1-5	TRBV6-2/TRBV6-3	CASSFVLRNQPQHF
TRBJ2-1	TRBV29-1	CSVHRQNEQFF
TRBJ2-2	TRBV3-1	CASSQTSGLAGGPDGELFF
TRBJ1-2	TRBV6-5	CASSYGPYGYTF
TRBJ1-4	TRBV7-2	CASSLREKLFF
TRBJ1-1	TRBV6-5	CASSYSGQWNTEAFF
TRBJ2-7	TRBV27	CASSSLAGPYEQYF
TRBJ2-7	TRBV3-1	CASSQVPGLADGQYF
TRBJ2-5	TRBV2	CASKGLGETQYF
TRBJ1-4	TRBV10-3	CAISGDEEKLFF
TRBJ2-2	TRBV6-1	CAIPGGPIWETGELFF
TRBJ2-1	TRBV11-1	CASSFGQGDDNEQFF
TRBJ1-2	TRBV4-1	CASSPTPHRVRYGYTF
TRBJ2-5	TRBV20-1	CSARVRAPGETQYF
TRBJ2-1	TRBV4-1	CASSQVSLAGVGEQFF
TRBJ2-2	TRBV10-3	CAIRGTSGITGELFF
TRBJ2-4	TRBV3-1	CASSPGTPFSIQYF
TRBJ1-5	TRBV19	CASSIGGRGGNQPQHF
TRBJ2-6	TRBV5-1	CASSLGVTGANVLTF
TRBJ2-3	TRBV19	CASSFNQAGPTDTQYF
TRBJ1-1	TRBV28	CASRFPAIAEAFF